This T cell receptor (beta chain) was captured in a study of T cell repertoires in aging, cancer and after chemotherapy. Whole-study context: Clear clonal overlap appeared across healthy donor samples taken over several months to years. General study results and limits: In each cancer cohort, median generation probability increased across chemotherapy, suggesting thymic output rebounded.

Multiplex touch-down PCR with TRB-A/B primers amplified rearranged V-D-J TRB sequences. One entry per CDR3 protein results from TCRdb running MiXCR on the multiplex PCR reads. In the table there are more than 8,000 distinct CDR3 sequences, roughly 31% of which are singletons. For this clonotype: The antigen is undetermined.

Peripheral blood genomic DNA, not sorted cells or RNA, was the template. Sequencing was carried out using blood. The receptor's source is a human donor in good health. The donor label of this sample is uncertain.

CDR3 coding DNA: TGTGCCAGTAGCCAGGGACTAGCGGGCGCGAAGACCCAGTACTTC. Its translation is CASSQGLAGAKTQYF. The rearrangement links TRBV19 to TRBJ2-5, with 12 nucleotides matching TRBD2. In germline, CDR1 is LNHDA, CDR2 SQIVND (reference sequence). J lost 6 bases, V lost 6 bases, and 8 bases had no gene match. The CDR3 is made up of 15 amino acids.